Listed below are T cell receptor beta chains from one sample, sequenced in a study of early T cells in non-severe SARS-CoV-2 infection. TCRdb re-analysed the 5' RACE reads in MiXCR, keeping a single row per CDR3 protein. The profile covers roughly 100,000 distinct CDR3 sequences, with around 12% appearing a single time and about 6.2% taken by the ten largest. Sequencing used whole blood. The receptors here all came from an adult who was a healthcare worker with PCR-confirmed SARS-CoV-2 infection or an uninfected control (not recorded which). The CDR3 runs from the conserved cysteine through the conserved F or W.

j_gene | v_gene | CDR3aa
TRBJ2-5 | TRBV20-1 | CSARDYGRFIRETQYF
TRBJ2-2 | TRBV6-6 | CASSYTSGRAFAGELFF
TRBJ2-6 | TRBV28 | CASSLSPGSGANVLTF
TRBJ2-1 | TRBV7-9 | CASSLITSGSYNEQFF
TRBJ2-7 | TRBV9 | CASSGRLASRYEQYF
TRBJ2-7 | TRBV9 | CASSGDGYEQYF
TRBJ1-3 | TRBV20-1 | CSAVRVGTGNTIYF
TRBJ1-1 | TRBV5-5 | CASTGFRWDLNTEAFF
TRBJ1-4 | TRBV12-3/TRBV12-4 | CASSFHTGEKLFF
TRBJ2-1 | TRBV27 | CASSLAPLGGAQNNEQFF
TRBJ2-7 | TRBV7-9 | CASSPSWGDEQYF
TRBJ1-2 | TRBV30 | CAWSVATGGGGYGYTF
TRBJ2-3 | TRBV12-3/TRBV12-4 | CASRSDRPADTQYF
TRBJ2-7 | TRBV9 | CASSVAASGDYEQYF
TRBJ2-2 | TRBV28 | CASSLGLAGELFF
TRBJ1-2 | TRBV12-3/TRBV12-4 | CASTPGRQELEYGYTF
TRBJ1-1 | TRBV10-1 | CASSDTGANTEAFF
TRBJ2-3 | TRBV6-5 | CASSYSKLAGGRTDTQYF
TRBJ2-2 | TRBV29-1 | CSVEDVPGQGSTGELFF
TRBJ2-1 | TRBV20-1 | CSAREGRLAGDYNEQFF
TRBJ2-7 | TRBV6-5 | CASSYWSGQGAYEQYF
TRBJ1-2 | TRBV7-9 | CASSTSTDSYGYTF
TRBJ2-2 | TRBV7-9 | CASSPPPIPGELFF
TRBJ2-5 | TRBV5-5 | CASSFSAEETQYF
TRBJ1-2 | TRBV10-3 | CAISLGQGSYGYTF
TRBJ1-5 | TRBV30 | CAWSATANQPKHF
TRBJ1-1 | TRBV29-1 | CSVLQGGTEAFF